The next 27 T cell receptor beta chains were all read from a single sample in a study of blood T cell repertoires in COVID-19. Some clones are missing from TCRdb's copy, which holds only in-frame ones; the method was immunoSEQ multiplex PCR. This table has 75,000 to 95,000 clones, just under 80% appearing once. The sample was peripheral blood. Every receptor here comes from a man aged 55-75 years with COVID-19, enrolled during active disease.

DNA of the CDR3: TGTGCCAGCAGCTTAAGACAGGGAAAAACCTACGAGCAGTACTTC. Protein sequence: CASSLRQGKTYEQYF. V is TRBV7-3 and J is TRBJ2-7; 7 bases agree with TRBD1. This CDR3 is 15 amino acids long. Germline V gene sequence: CDR1 SGHTA, CDR2 FQGTGA. The V and J ends lost 1 base and 2 bases, in that order; junction bases with no gene match: 5.

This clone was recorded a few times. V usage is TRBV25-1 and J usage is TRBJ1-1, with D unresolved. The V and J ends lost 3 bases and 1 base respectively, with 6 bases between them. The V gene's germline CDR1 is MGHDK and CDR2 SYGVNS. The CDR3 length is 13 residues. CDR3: CASSDFGNTEAFF. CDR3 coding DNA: TGTGCCAGCAGTGATTTCGGGAACACTGAAGCTTTCTTT.

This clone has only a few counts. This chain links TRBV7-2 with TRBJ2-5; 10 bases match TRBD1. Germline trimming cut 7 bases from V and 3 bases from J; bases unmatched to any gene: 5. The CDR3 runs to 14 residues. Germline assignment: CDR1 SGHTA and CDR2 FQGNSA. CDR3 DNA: TGTGCCAGCACCCGACAGGGGGCGGAAGAGACCCAGTACTTC. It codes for CASTRQGAEETQYF.

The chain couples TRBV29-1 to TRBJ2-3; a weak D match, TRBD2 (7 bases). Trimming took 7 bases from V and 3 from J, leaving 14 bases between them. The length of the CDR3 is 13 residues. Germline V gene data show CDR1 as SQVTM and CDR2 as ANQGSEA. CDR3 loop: CSAEGGKTDTQYF. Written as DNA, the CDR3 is TGCAGCGCCGAGGGGGGGAAGACAGATACGCAGTATTTT.

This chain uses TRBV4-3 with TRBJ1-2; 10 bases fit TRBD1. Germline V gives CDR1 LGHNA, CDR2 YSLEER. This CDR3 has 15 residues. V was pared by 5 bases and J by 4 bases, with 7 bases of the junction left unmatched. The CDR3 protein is CASSSWTGGSYGYTF. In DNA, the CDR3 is TGCGCCAGCAGCTCCTGGACAGGGGGGTCCTATGGCTACACCTTC.

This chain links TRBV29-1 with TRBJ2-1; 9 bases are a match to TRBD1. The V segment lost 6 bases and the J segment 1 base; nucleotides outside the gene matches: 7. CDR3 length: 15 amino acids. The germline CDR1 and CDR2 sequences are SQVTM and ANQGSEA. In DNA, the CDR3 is TGCAGCGTGGATTTCGACAGGGGGTCCTACAATGAGCAGTTCTTC. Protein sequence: CSVDFDRGSYNEQFF.

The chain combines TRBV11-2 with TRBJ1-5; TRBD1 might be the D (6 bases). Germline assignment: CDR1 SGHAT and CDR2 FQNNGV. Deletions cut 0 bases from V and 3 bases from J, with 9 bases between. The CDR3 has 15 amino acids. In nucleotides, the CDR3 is TGTGCCAGCAGCTTAGAGGGGGCCTTCAATCAGCCCCAGCATTTT. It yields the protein CASSLEGAFNQPQHF. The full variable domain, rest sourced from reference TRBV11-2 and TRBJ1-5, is EAGVAQSPRYKIIEKRQSVAFWCNPISGHATLYWYQQILGQGPKLLIQFQNNGVVDDSQLPKDRFSAERLKGVDSTLKIQPAKLEDSAVYLCASSLEGAFNQPQHFGDGTRLSIL.

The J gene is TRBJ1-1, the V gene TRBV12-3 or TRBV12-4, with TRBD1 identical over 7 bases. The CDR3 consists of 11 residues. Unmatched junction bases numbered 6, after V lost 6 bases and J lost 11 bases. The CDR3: CASSDREAAFF. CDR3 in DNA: TGTGCCAGCAGCGACAGGGAAGCTGCTTTCTTT.

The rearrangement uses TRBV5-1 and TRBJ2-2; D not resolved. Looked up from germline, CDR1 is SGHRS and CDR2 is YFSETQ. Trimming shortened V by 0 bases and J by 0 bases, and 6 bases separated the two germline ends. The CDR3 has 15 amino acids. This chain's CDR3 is CASSLDVANTGELFF. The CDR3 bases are TGCGCCAGCAGCTTGGACGTAGCGAACACCGGGGAGCTGTTTTTT.

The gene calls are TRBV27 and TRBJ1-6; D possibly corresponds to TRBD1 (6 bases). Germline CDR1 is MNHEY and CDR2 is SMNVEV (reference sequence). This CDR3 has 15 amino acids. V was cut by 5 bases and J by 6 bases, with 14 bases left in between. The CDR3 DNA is TGTGCCAGCAGTCGCTCCGACAGGTCTAATTCACCCCTCCACTTT. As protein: CASSRSDRSNSPLHF.

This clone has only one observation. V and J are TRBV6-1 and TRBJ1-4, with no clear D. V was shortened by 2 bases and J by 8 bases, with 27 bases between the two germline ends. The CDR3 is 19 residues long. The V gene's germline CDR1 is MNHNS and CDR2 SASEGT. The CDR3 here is CASSEPPGALGPSGEKLFF. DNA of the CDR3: TGTGCCAGCAGTGAACCCCCGGGAGCCCTGGGCCCATCTGGAGAAAAACTGTTTTTT.

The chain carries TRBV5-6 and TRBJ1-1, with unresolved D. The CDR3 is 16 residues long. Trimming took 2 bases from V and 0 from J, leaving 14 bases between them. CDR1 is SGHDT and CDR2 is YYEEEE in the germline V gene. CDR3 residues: CASSFGLDPMNTEAFF. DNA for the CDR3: TGTGCCAGCAGCTTCGGACTTGATCCCATGAACACTGAAGCTTTCTTT.

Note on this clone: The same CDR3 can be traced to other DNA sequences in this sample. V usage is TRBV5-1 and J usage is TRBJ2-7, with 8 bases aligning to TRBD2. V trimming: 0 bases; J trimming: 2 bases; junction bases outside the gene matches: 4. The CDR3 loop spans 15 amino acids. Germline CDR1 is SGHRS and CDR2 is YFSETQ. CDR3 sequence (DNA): TGCGCCAGCAGCTTGGTCGCGGGGGGCACCTACGAGCAGTACTTC. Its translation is CASSLVAGGTYEQYF.

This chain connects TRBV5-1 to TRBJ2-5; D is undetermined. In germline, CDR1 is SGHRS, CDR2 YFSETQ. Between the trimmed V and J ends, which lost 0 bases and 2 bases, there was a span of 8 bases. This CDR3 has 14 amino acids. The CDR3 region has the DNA TGCGCCAGCAGCTTGGGATTGGAGCAAGAGACCCAGTACTTC. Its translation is CASSLGLEQETQYF.

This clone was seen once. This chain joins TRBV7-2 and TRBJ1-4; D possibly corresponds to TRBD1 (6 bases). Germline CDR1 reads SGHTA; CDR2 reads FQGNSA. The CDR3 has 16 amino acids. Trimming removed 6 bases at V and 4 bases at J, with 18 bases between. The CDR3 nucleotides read TGTGCCAGCAGACCCCGGGGGGCAGGGGATAATGAAAAACTGTTTTTT. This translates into CASRPRGAGDNEKLFF.

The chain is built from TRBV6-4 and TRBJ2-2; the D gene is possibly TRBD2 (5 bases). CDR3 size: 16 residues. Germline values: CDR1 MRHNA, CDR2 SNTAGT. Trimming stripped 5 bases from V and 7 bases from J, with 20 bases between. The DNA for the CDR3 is TGTGCCAGCAGTCCCTCATTGAGGGTGCAAGTCGGGGAGCTGTTTTTT. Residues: CASSPSLRVQVGELFF.

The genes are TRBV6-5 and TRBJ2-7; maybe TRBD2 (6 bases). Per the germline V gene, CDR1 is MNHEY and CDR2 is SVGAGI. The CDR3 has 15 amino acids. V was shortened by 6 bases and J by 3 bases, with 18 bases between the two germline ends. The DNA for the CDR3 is TGTGCCAGCAGGCCCCGGGACTTTGGGGTCTACGAGCAGTACTTC. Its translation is CASRPRDFGVYEQYF.

DNA of the CDR3: TGCGCCAGCAGCGCCCCCCCGAGGGAAACTGAAGCTTTCTTT. This translates into CASSAPPRETEAFF. The chain combines TRBV5-1 with TRBJ1-1; D is unresolved. From germline, CDR1 is SGHRS and CDR2 YFSETQ. This CDR3 comprises 14 residues. The V end was cut by 4 bases, the J end by 5 bases, with 15 bases between.

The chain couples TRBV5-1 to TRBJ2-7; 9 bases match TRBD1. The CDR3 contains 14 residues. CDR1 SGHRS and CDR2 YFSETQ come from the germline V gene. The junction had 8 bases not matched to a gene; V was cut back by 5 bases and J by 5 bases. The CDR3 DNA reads TGCGCCAGCAGGCCCGGGACAGGGTCCCACGAGCAGTACTTC. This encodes CASRPGTGSHEQYF.

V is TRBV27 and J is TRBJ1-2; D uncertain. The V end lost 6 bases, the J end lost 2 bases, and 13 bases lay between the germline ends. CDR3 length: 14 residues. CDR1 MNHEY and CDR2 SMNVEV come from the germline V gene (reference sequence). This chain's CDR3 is CASRQGGNNYGYTF. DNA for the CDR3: TGTGCCAGCAGACAAGGAGGGAACAACTATGGCTACACCTTC.

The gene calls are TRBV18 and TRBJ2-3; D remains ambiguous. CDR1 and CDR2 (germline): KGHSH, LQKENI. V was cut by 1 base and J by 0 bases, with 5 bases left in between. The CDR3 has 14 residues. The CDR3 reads CASSPLPSTDTQYF. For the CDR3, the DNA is TGTGCCAGCTCACCACTCCCTAGCACAGATACGCAGTATTTT.

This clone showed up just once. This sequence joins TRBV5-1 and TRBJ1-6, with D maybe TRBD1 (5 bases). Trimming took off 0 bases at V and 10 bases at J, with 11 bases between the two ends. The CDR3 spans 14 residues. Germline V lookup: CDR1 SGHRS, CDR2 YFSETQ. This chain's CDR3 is CASSLEGSGSPLHF. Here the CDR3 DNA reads TGCGCCAGCAGCTTGGAGGGGTCAGGATCACCCCTCCACTTT.

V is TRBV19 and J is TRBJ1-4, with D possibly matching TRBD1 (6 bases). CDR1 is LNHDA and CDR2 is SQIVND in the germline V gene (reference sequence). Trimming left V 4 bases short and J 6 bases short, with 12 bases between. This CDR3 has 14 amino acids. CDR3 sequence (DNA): TGTGCCAGTAGTAGCCAGGGGTCGTATGAAAAACTGTTTTTT. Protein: CASSSQGSYEKLFF.

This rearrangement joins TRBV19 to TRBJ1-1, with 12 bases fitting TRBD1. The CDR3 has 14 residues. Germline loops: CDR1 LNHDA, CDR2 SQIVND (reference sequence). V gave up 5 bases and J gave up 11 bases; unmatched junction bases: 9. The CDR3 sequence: CASSGDRGHGEAFF. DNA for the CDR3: TGTGCCAGTAGTGGGGACAGGGGGCATGGAGAGGCTTTCTTT. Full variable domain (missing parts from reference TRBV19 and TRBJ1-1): DGGITQSPKYLFRKEGQNVTLSCEQNLNHDAMYWYRQDPGQGLRLIYYSQIVNDFQKGDIAEGYSVSREKKESFPLTVTSAQKNPTAFYLCASSGDRGHGEAFFGQGTRLTVV.

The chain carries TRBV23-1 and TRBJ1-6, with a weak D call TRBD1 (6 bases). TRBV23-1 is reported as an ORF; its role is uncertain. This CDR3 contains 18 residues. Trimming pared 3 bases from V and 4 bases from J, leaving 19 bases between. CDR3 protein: CASSQGVDRKTYNSPLHF. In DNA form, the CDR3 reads TGCGCCAGCAGTCAGGGGGTGGACAGAAAAACATATAATTCACCCCTCCACTTT.

The CDR3 DNA sequence: TGTGCCAGCAGCCAAGACAGCGGGAACTACAATGAGCAGTTCTTC. Residues: CASSQDSGNYNEQFF. V and J are TRBV14 and TRBJ2-1, with 7 bases fitting TRBD2. Trimming removed 0 bases from V and 3 bases from J; junction bases left unmatched: 2. The germline V gene has CDR1 SGHDN and CDR2 FVKESK. The CDR3 runs 15 residues.

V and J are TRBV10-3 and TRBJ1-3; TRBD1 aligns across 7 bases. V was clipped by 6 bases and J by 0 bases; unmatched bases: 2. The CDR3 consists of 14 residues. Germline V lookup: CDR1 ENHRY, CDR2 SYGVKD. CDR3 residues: CAIRKGASGNTIYF. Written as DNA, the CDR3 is TGTGCCATCAGAAAGGGGGCCTCTGGAAACACCATATATTTT.